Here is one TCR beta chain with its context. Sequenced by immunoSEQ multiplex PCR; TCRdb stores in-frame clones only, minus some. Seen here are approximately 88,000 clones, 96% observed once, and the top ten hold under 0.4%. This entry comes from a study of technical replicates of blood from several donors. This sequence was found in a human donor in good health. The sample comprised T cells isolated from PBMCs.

The CDR3, as DNA: TGTGCCAGCAGTTTCCTGGGACAGACCCAAGAGACCCAGTACTTC. It is translated as CASSFLGQTQETQYF. The chain recombines TRBV27 with TRBJ2-5; TRBD1 aligns across 7 bases. The CDR3 consists of 15 residues. J was trimmed by 1 base and V by 3 bases; bases with no gene match: 5. Per germline, CDR1 MNHEY and CDR2 SMNVEV (reference sequence).